The rows below give T cell receptor beta chains drawn from one sample of a study of Graves' ophthalmopathy and Graves' hyperthyroidism. From the multiplex PCR reads, TCRdb called clonotypes with MiXCR, one entry per CDR3 protein. The sample yields more than 1,000,000 distinct CDR3 sequences, around a third seen once. Material for sequencing was peripheral blood or thyroid tissue (not recorded which). These receptors were collected from an adult man with Graves' hyperthyroidism. The CDR3 runs from the conserved cysteine through the conserved F or W. A D gene is named only where the DNA matches it firmly. The listing skips clone size in some rows; elsewhere it reads once, few, many or a size class.

size	J	D	V	CDR3	DNA
few	TRBJ1-4	.	TRBV12-3/TRBV12-4	CASSLQGSNEKLFF	TGTGCCAGCAGTTTGCAGGGTTCTAATGAAAAACTGTTTTTT
many	TRBJ1-1	TRBD1	TRBV12-3/TRBV12-4	CASSATGTSEAFF	TGTGCCAGCAGTGCGACAGGGACGAGTGAAGCTTTCTTT
.	TRBJ2-6	TRBD1	TRBV15	CATRRQGVLPGANVLTF	TGTGCCACCCGTCGACAGGGGGTTCTTCCTGGGGCCAACGTCCTGACTTTC
many	TRBJ1-6	.	TRBV2	CASSDPPDYNSPLHF	TGTGCCAGCAGTGACCCCCCGGACTATAATTCACCCCTCCACTTT
many	TRBJ1-2	.	TRBV29-1	CSVDSYGYTF	TGCAGCGTGGACAGCTATGGCTACACCTTC
.	TRBJ2-7	.	TRBV12-3/TRBV12-4	CASSRRVHEQYF	TGTGCCAGCAGTCGGAGGGTCCACGAGCAGTACTTC
.	TRBJ1-6	TRBD1	TRBV25-1	CASSDRGLSFNSPLHF	TGTGCCAGCAGTGACAGGGGGCTGTCTTTTAATTCACCCCTCCACTTT
once	TRBJ2-5	.	TRBV20-1	CSARGVQGTQYF	TGCAGTGCTCGCGGTGTCCAAGGGACCCAGTACTTC
few	TRBJ1-1	.	TRBV5-1	CASSLWGGSDGYTEAFF	TGCGCCAGCAGCTTGTGGGGGGGCTCAGATGGGTACACTGAAGCTTTCTTT
many	TRBJ1-5	.	TRBV7-2	CASSFDPIPSNQPQHF	TGTGCCAGCAGCTTCGACCCAATACCCAGCAATCAGCCCCAGCATTTT
.	TRBJ1-2	.	TRBV20-1	CSARDFNRGAGYTF	TGCAGTGCTAGAGATTTCAATAGGGGGGCTGGCTACACCTTC
many	TRBJ1-5	TRBD1	TRBV4-3	CASSQDRGGQPQHF	TGCGCCAGCAGCCAAGATAGAGGGGGCCAGCCCCAGCATTTT
many	TRBJ2-2	TRBD1	TRBV25-1	CASSERFGQGAGELFF	TGTGCCAGCAGTGAAAGGTTCGGGCAGGGGGCCGGGGAGCTGTTTTTT
.	TRBJ1-2	.	TRBV30	CAWSVVQATLYGYTF	TGTGCCTGGAGTGTGGTCCAGGCCACCCTTTATGGCTACACCTTC
.	TRBJ1-2	.	TRBV10-3	CATIGTDLSSGYTF	TGTGCCACGATTGGGACGGACCTTTCGTCCGGCTACACCTTC
.	TRBJ1-6	TRBD1	TRBV4-1	CASSRNVGQPYSPLHF	TGCGCCAGCAGCCGAAATGTGGGACAGCCGTATTCACCCCTCCACTTT
.	TRBJ2-2	.	TRBV10-3	CAIERQGNTGELFF	TGTGCCATCGAGAGGCAGGGGAACACCGGGGAGCTGTTTTTT
many	TRBJ2-6	.	TRBV25-1	CASSGRDGHSSGANVLTF	TGTGCCAGCAGTGGAAGGGACGGCCACTCCTCTGGGGCCAACGTCCTGACTTTC
many	TRBJ1-1	TRBD1	TRBV19	CASSAEPGQLRLSFF	TGTGCCAGTAGTGCTGAGCCGGGACAGCTACGTTTGTCTTTCTTT
few	TRBJ2-7	.	TRBV4-3	CASSQDQQGGYEQYF	TGCGCCAGCAGCCAAGACCAACAGGGCGGCTACGAGCAGTACTTC
.	TRBJ1-2	.	TRBV7-9	CASSVYREGDGYTF	TGTGCCAGCAGCGTCTACAGGGAAGGGGATGGCTACACCTTC
.	TRBJ2-5	.	TRBV20-1	CSAELDMETQYF	TGCAGTGCGGAACTAGATATGGAGACCCAGTACTTC
.	TRBJ2-7	.	TRBV4-1	CASSQPGQSAYEQYF	TGCGCCAGCAGCCAACCAGGACAGTCCGCCTACGAGCAGTACTTC
.	TRBJ2-7	.	TRBV10-3	CATTHGLYEQYF	TGTGCCACCACCCACGGTCTCTACGAGCAGTACTTC
few	TRBJ2-7	TRBD1	TRBV14	CASSQQTGSSYEQYF	TGTGCCAGCAGCCAACAGACAGGGAGCTCCTACGAGCAGTACTTC
.	TRBJ1-4	.	TRBV18	CASSPGIREKLFF	TGTGCCAGCTCACCAGGGATCCGGGAAAAACTGTTTTTT
many	TRBJ1-5	.	TRBV6-5	CASSKTGTHQPQHF	TGTGCCAGCAGTAAAACCGGGACCCATCAGCCCCAGCATTTT
many	TRBJ1-5	.	TRBV24-1	CATSDFYSNQPQHF	TGTGCCACCAGTGATTTTTATAGCAATCAGCCCCAGCATTTT
many	TRBJ1-5	.	TRBV7-9	CASTPEGSSNQPQHF	TGTGCCAGCACCCCTGAGGGGTCTAGCAATCAGCCCCAGCATTTT
.	TRBJ2-7	.	TRBV4-3	CASSQDPGIDEQYF	TGCGCCAGCAGCCAAGATCCAGGGATCGACGAGCAGTACTTC
many	TRBJ2-6	TRBD1	TRBV10-3	CAISELGDRSGANVLTF	TGTGCCATCAGTGAGTTAGGGGACAGATCTGGGGCCAACGTCCTGACTTTC
many	TRBJ2-5	.	TRBV12-3/TRBV12-4	CASSRDHQETQYF	TGTGCCAGCAGTAGGGATCACCAAGAGACCCAGTACTTC
once	TRBJ2-3	.	TRBV25-1	CASSGPKGGGLTDTQYF	TGTGCCAGTAGCGGCCCAAAGGGAGGGGGTCTCACAGATACGCAGTATTTT
few	TRBJ1-4	TRBD1	TRBV7-9	CAIMRGTEEKLFF	TGTGCCATAATGCGGGGGACAGAAGAAAAACTGTTTTTT